This T cell receptor beta chain was profiled in a study of tumor-infiltrating T cells and Merkel cell polyomavirus. Study details: The T cells studied were CD8+ and recognized the Merkel cell polyomavirus KLL epitope. Patients were followed a median of roughly 3 years, range 1.1 to 6.0.

The CDR3 totals 15 residues. Unmatched junction bases numbered 8, after V lost 4 bases and J lost 4 bases. Germline V gene data show CDR1 as LGHNA and CDR2 as YNFKEQ. A remark on this clone: The antigen is undetermined.

Libraries were prepared by immunoSEQ multiplex PCR; TCRdb keeps only in-frame clonotypes and omits some of them. The table has about 25,000 clones, about 85% seen once. Robust Merkel cell polyomavirus Large T antigen positivity by immunohistochemistry was seen in all patients' tumors. KLL-tetramer+ populations exceeded 0.04% of CD8+ T cells in blood and/or cultured TIL. The median patient age was around 65 (range about 45 to 85); all Caucasian. General observations from the study: MCC-specific survival was better with more unique KLL-specific clonotypes in tumors.

The rearrangement uses TRBV4-2 and TRBJ2-7; TRBD1 aligns across 9 bases. The receptor's source is a man over 45 with Merkel cell carcinoma. The sequencing input was lymph node tissue. DNA for the CDR3: TGTGCCAGCAGCCGTGACGGGACAGGGTGGTACGAGCAGTACTTC. This sequence encodes CASSRDGTGWYEQYF.